The 10 T cell receptor beta chains below come from one sample, sequenced in a study of response to subunit inactivated influenza vaccine. Via MiXCR, TCRdb re-called the RT-PCR reads, giving one row per CDR3 protein. The sample lists 700,000 to 800,000 distinct CDR3 sequences, approximately 17% occurring once. The sequences come from PBMCs from blood, collected about 5 days after vaccination. The receptors derive from a middle-aged man who received an inactivated influenza vaccine.

A few counts support this clonotype. The rearrangement links TRBV4-3 to TRBJ2-3; D call uncertain. The CDR3 contains 14 residues. Trimming stripped 3 bases from V and 2 bases from J, with 9 bases between. Looked up from germline, CDR1 is LGHNA and CDR2 is YSLEER. The CDR3 region has the DNA TGCGCCAGCAGCCAGTACAGCCACACAGATACGCAGTATTTT. Protein: CASSQYSHTDTQYF.

This clonotype was found a few times. The genes are TRBV7-3 and TRBJ1-1; TRBD1 might be the D (6 bases). The germline gives CDR1 SGHTA, CDR2 FQGTGA. CDR3 length: 17 amino acids. V shed 0 bases and J shed 11 bases, with 25 bases lying between them. The CDR3 coding sequence is TGTGCCAGCAGCTTAACGGGGGCTAGCAGGGGTCCGAGGGAGGCTTTCTTT. It is translated as CASSLTGASRGPREAFF.

CDR3 sequence (DNA): TGTGCCAGCAGTCCCTGGAACAATGAGCAGTTCTTC. This encodes CASSPWNNEQFF. The chain carries TRBV3-1 and TRBJ2-1; D is uncertain. Germline CDR1 LGHDT, CDR2 YNNKEL (reference sequence). The V and J ends lost 6 bases and 5 bases respectively, with 8 bases between them. The length of the CDR3 is 12 residues.

This clonotype was detected only a few times. V usage is TRBV7-9 and J usage is TRBJ2-1; D is ambiguous. The V gene lost 5 bases and the J gene lost 3 bases, with 14 bases spanning the gap. The CDR3 is 15 residues long. Germline values: CDR1 SEHNR, CDR2 FQNEAQ (reference sequence). This CDR3 reads CASSPPRRSYNEQFF. The DNA of the CDR3 is TGTGCCAGCAGCCCCCCGAGGCGGAGCTACAATGAGCAGTTCTTC.

This chain joins TRBV28 and TRBJ2-2, with D uncertain. Trimming took 6 bases from V and 5 from J, leaving 10 bases between them. CDR3 length equals 13 residues. From germline, CDR1 is MDHEN and CDR2 SYDVKM. CDR3 amino acids: CASSWVYTGELFF. CDR3 DNA sequence: TGTGCCAGCAGCTGGGTGTATACCGGGGAGCTGTTTTTT.

The V and J genes are TRBV5-6 and TRBJ2-3, with D unclear. From germline, CDR1 is SGHDT and CDR2 YYEEEE. The length of the CDR3 is 15 residues. V was cut by 6 bases and J by 0 bases, with 14 bases left in between. CDR3 in amino acids: CASTPAGLSTDTQYF. Here the CDR3 DNA reads TGTGCCAGCACCCCCGCCGGGCTCAGCACAGATACGCAGTATTTT.

This clonotype was detected a few times. The rearrangement uses TRBV24-1 and TRBJ2-7, with TRBD1 matching 8 bases. The CDR3 is 15 residues long. Germline lookup yields CDR1 KGHDR and CDR2 SFDVKD. Trimming at V came to 4 bases and at J to 2 bases, leaving 6 bases not matched to a gene. The CDR3 here is CATSDSTGETYEQYF. CDR3 coding DNA: TGTGCCACCAGTGACTCGACAGGGGAGACCTACGAGCAGTACTTC.

This clonotype has a handful of counts. This chain links TRBV12-3 or TRBV12-4 with TRBJ1-1, with unresolved D. Trimming pared 0 bases from V and 4 bases from J, leaving 3 bases between. The CDR3 sequence is 12 residues long. This CDR3 is CASSLAVTEAFF. The CDR3 DNA is TGTGCCAGCAGTTTAGCGGTCACTGAAGCTTTCTTT.

V is TRBV15 and J is TRBJ1-2, with D hard to call. The V end lost 3 bases, the J end lost 1 base, and 12 bases lay between the germline ends. This CDR3 region has 15 residues. Germline CDR1 LNHNV, CDR2 YYDKDF (reference sequence). CDR3 bases: TGTGCCACCAGCAGCGAGGGAATACGTAACTATGGCTACACCTTC. Amino acids: CATSSEGIRNYGYTF.

This clonotype turned up a few times. The chain recombines TRBV20-1 with TRBJ2-1; 7 nucleotides match TRBD2. This CDR3 comprises 14 residues. The junction had 3 bases not matched to a gene; V was cut back by 1 base and J by 3 bases. Germline CDR1 DFQATT, CDR2 SNEGSKA (reference sequence). CDR3 protein: CSARGREHYNEQFF. The CDR3, as DNA: TGCAGTGCTAGAGGGCGGGAGCACTACAATGAGCAGTTCTTC.